At least ten counts were recorded for the clone carrying this T cell receptor (beta chain). Antigen: not known. The sample belongs to a study of T cells in Graves' hyperthyroidism and ophthalmopathy. Study-wide results and limits: Appearing also in blood were most of the thyroid clonotypes expanded above 0.001. A model using 13 V-J features told ophthalmopathy apart from stable hyperthyroidism.

Investigators excluded patients with uncontrolled infection, other autoimmune disease, pregnancy or lactation. Diagnosis relied on clinical symptoms, serum thyroxine and TRAb, thyroid ultrasound and orbital computed tomography. The CDR3 regions of TCR beta were amplified from RNA transcripts. TCR CDR3 underwent first-round RT-PCR with the HTBI primer set. TCRdb processed the multiplex PCR reads anew with MiXCR; each CDR3 protein has one entry. Of some 500,000 distinct CDR3 sequences listed, about 15% are singletons. The CDR3 has 15 residues. V was pared by 2 bases and J by 9 bases, with 14 bases between. The germline V gene has CDR1 MDHEN and CDR2 SYDVKM.

V is TRBV28 and J is TRBJ1-6; a possible D gene is TRBD1 (6 bases). This clonotype was obtained from a woman aged 30 to 39 with Graves' ophthalmopathy. The sequencing input was blood. DNA for the CDR3: TGTGCCAGCAGTTTAAGGCAGGGGAGGAGTTCACCCCTCCACTTT. The encoded protein is CASSLRQGRSSPLHF.